Included here is one TCR beta chain sequence, with context. The CDR3 loop spans 14 amino acids. Germline V gene sequence: CDR1 MNHNY, CDR2 SVGAGI (reference sequence). The V end was cut by 6 bases, the J end by 10 bases, with 16 bases between. This record comes from a study of blood T cell repertoires in COVID-19. Across the whole study: Spain, Italy and the United States supplied samples that represented acute and convalescent COVID-19. The cDNA or gDNA used as material had been derived from T cells, B-cell-depleted T cells, or PBMCs.

Original data processing: Estimation of nucleated cell counts relied on the amplification of reference gene primers. Clones were read by immunoSEQ multiplex PCR, and TCRdb kept only the in-frame ones, dropping some. From that table come the V and J calls and clone size; the DNA was used to work out D and trimming. Among 150,000 to 250,000 clones listed, approximately 80% were seen once. The chain links TRBV6-6 to TRBJ1-6; D is perhaps TRBD1 (6 bases). Sequenced: peripheral blood. The TCR was taken from a human donor with acute or convalescent COVID-19. The donor label of this sample is uncertain. Written as DNA, the CDR3 is TGTGCCAGCAGCGAAATCAAGGACAGCTCACCCCTCCACTTT. The encoded protein is CASSEIKDSSPLHF.